The source of this T cell receptor beta chain is a study of blood T cell repertoires in COVID-19. Study-level information: The samples span acute and convalescent COVID-19 from the United States, Italy and Spain.

Germline V gene sequence: CDR1 LGHDT, CDR2 YNNKEL (reference sequence). The CDR3 contains 14 residues. V shed 3 bases, J shed 7 bases, and the junction held 5 bases outside the gene matches. The table came from immunoSEQ multiplex PCR; TCRdb's copy has only in-frame clones and leaves some out. The sample shows about 440,000 clones, roughly nine tenths of them seen only once. The sequenced material came from PBMCs or T cells enriched from blood (not recorded which). The chain carries TRBV3-1 (or the pseudogene TRBV3-2) and TRBJ2-7, with 11 bases lining up with TRBD2. The clonotype was recovered from a woman aged 18-35 years with acute COVID-19. The CDR3 DNA reads TGTGCCAGCAGCCATACTAGCGGGAGTTATGAGCAGTACTTC. Protein sequence: CASSHTSGSYEQYF.